This TCR beta chain was recovered during a study of cytomegalovirus exposure and HLA in healthy donors. PCR was performed using 60 Vbeta and 13 Jbeta primers. Data came from immunoSEQ multiplex PCR; TCRdb stores just in-frame clones and leaves some out. The sample holds roughly 150,000 clones, roughly 80% seen once. The TCR originated in a girl aged 2 to 9 in good health and CMV-seropositive. Sequenced input: PBMCs.

DNA for the CDR3: TGTGCCAGCAGCACCAAAACAGGGTTCACTGAAGCTTTCTTT. Its protein product is CASSTKTGFTEAFF. The genes are TRBV7-3 and TRBJ1-1; TRBD1 might be the D (6 bases). This CDR3 is built from 14 residues. CDR1 is SGHTA, CDR2 FQGTGA, per germline. The ends were cut back, 5 bases at V and 4 bases at J, with 14 bases in the middle.